This T cell receptor (beta chain) was identified during a study of tumor and adjacent non-tumor tissue in lung cancer. This CDR3 is 11 amino acids long. The germline gives CDR1 SQVTM, CDR2 ANQGSEA. Regarding this clonotype: At one end the junction does not follow the germline gene, possibly because of a read error.

Three rounds of nested PCR, following a modified ARM-PCR protocol, produced the TCRbeta library. MiXCR, run by TCRdb on the multiplex PCR reads, gives a single entry per CDR3 protein. Altogether almost 75,000 distinct CDR3 sequences are present, around 70% being singletons, with the ten largest covering around a quarter. The template was RNA from unsorted bulk tissue. This non-tumor lung sample came from over 3 cm beyond the tumor edge. J is TRBJ1-2 and V is TRBV29-1; D gene ambiguous. The sequencing input was distant non-tumor lung tissue. The source is a woman between 50 and 59 years old with non-small cell lung cancer. The CDR3 sequence is CRVGVVYGYTF. CDR3 nucleotide sequence: TGCAGAGTTGGGGTAGTCTATGGCTACACCTTC.